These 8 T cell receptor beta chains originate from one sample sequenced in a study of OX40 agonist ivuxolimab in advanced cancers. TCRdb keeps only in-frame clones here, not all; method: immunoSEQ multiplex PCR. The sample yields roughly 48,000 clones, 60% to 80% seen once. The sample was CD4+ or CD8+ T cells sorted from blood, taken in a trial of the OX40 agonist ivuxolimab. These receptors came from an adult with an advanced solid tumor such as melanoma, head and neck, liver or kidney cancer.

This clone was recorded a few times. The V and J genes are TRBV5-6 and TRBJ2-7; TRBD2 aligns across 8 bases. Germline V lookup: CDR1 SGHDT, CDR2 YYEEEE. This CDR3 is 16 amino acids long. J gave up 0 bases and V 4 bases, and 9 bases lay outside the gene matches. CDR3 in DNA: TGTGCCAGCAGCCACGGACTAGCCTATAGCTCCTACGAGCAGTACTTC. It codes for CASSHGLAYSSYEQYF.

In DNA, the CDR3 is TGCGCCAGCAGCTTGGAAACAGCAAACTATGGCTACACCTTC. Residues: CASSLETANYGYTF. V usage is TRBV5-1 and J usage is TRBJ1-2; no clear D gene. Germline lookup yields CDR1 SGHRS and CDR2 YFSETQ. The CDR3 totals 14 residues. The V gene lost 0 bases and the J gene lost 2 bases, with 8 bases spanning the gap.

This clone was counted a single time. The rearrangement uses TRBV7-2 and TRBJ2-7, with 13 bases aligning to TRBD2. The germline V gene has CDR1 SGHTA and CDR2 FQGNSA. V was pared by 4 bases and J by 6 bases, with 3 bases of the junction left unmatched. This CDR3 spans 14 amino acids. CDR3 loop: CASSWTSGSSEQYF. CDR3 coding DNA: TGTGCCAGCAGCTGGACTAGCGGGAGCTCCGAGCAGTACTTC.

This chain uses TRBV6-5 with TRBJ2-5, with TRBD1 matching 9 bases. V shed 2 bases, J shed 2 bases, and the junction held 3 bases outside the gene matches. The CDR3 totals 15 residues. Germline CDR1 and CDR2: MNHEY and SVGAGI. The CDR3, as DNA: TGTGCCAGCAGTTACGGGACAGGGTGGCAAGAGACCCAGTACTTC. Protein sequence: CASSYGTGWQETQYF.

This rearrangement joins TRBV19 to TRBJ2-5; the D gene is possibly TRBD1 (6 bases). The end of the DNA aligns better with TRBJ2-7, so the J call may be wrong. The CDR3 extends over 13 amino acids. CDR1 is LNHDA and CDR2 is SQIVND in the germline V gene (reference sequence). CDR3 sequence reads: CASSIGQGYEQYF. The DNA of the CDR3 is TGTGCCAGTAGTATTGGCCAGGGGTACGAGCAGTACTTC.

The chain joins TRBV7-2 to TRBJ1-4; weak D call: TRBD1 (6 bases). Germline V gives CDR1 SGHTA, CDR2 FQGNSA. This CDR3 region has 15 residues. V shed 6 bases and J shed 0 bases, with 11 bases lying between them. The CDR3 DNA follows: TGTGCCAGCAGTTCGACAGGACCAACTAATGAAAAACTGTTTTTT. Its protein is CASSSTGPTNEKLFF.

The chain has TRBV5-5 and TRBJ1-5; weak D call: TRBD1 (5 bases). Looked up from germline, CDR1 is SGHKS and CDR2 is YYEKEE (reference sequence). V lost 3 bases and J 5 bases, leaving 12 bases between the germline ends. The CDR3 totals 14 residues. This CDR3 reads CASSSQGRDQPQHF. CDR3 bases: TGTGCCAGCAGCTCTCAGGGTAGGGATCAGCCCCAGCATTTT. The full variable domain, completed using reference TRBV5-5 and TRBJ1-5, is DAGVTQSPTHLIKTRGQQVTLRCSPISGHKSVSWYQQVLGQGPQFIFQYYEKEERGRGNFPDRFSARQFPNYSSELNVNALLLGDSALYLCASSSQGRDQPQHFGDGTRLSIL.

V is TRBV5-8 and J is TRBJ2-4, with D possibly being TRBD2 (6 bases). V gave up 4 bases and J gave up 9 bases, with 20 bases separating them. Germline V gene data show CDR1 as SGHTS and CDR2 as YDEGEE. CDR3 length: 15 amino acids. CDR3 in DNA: TGTGCCAGCAGCCCCCTGGGGGTTCTGGAGGGCATTCAGTACTTC. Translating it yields CASSPLGVLEGIQYF.